One sample yielded the 32 T cell receptor beta chains listed below, sequenced in a study of cytomegalovirus exposure and HLA in healthy donors. Primers: 60 Vbeta forward and 13 Jbeta reverse. Data came from immunoSEQ multiplex PCR; TCRdb stores just in-frame clones and leaves some out. The data contain 85,000 to 95,000 clones, 65% to 75% of them singletons. The specimen was PBMCs. All receptors come from a man aged 25-45 years in good health and CMV-seropositive.

V usage is TRBV7-9 and J usage is TRBJ1-3; tentative D call: TRBD1 (6 bases). This CDR3 is 15 amino acids long. Trimming stripped 5 bases from V and 0 bases from J, with 11 bases between. The germline gives CDR1 SEHNR, CDR2 FQNEAQ (reference sequence). CDR3 bases: TGTGCCAGCAGCCGGACAGATTTCTCTGGAAACACCATATATTTT. It codes for CASSRTDFSGNTIYF.

The chain combines TRBV28 with TRBJ2-7, with D possibly TRBD1 on 5 matching bases. V lost 4 bases and J 5 bases, leaving 24 bases between the germline ends. CDR3 size: 17 residues. Germline CDR1 is MDHEN and CDR2 is SYDVKM. The CDR3 nucleotides read TGTGCCAGCAGTTCACCCTCCCGGACACCCCTTAAAGACGAGCAGTACTTC. This sequence encodes CASSSPSRTPLKDEQYF.

This clone has just a few counts. The V call is TRBV5-1, the J call TRBJ2-7, with a possible D match to TRBD1 (6 bases). CDR1 and CDR2 from the germline V gene are SGHRS and YFSETQ. This CDR3 is built from 13 residues. The ends were cut back, 4 bases at V and 3 bases at J, with 11 bases in the middle. The CDR3 DNA is TGCGCCAGCAGCGAGGCAGGGGACTACGAGCAGTACTTC. As protein: CASSEAGDYEQYF. Looking up the rest from reference TRBV5-1 and TRBJ2-7 gives the full variable domain: KAGVTQTPRYLIKTRGQQVTLSCSPISGHRSVSWYQQTPGQGLQFLFEYFSETQRNKGNFPGRFSGRQFSNSRSEMNVSTLELGDSALYLCASSEAGDYEQYFGPGTRLTVT.

The chain joins TRBV25-1 to TRBJ2-3, with D maybe TRBD2 (7 bases). The CDR3 is 11 residues long. Between the trimmed V and J ends, which lost 7 bases and 10 bases, there was a span of 12 bases. Germline V gene data show CDR1 as MGHDK and CDR2 as SYGVNS. CDR3 in DNA: TGTGCCAGCAATGGGGGGGCTGCGCAGTATTTT. The encoded protein is CASNGGAAQYF.

The chain recombines TRBV5-1 with TRBJ1-1; TRBD1 aligns across 10 bases. The CDR3 has 15 amino acids. The V gene end was trimmed by 5 bases and the J gene end by 2 bases; junction bases not matched to a gene: 6. The V gene's germline CDR1 is SGHRS and CDR2 YFSETQ. CDR3 coding DNA: TGCGCCAGCAGATTAGGACAGGGGGGCAACACTGAAGCTTTCTTT. This codes for CASRLGQGGNTEAFF.

J is TRBJ1-2 and V is TRBV28; possible D gene TRBD1, 5 bases. The CDR3 is 15 amino acids. Germline CDR1 and CDR2: MDHEN and SYDVKM. Trimming cost V 3 bases and J 2 bases, with 13 bases left between them. The CDR3 protein is CASSLGGVLNYGYTF. CDR3 DNA: TGTGCCAGCAGTTTGGGAGGGGTGCTGAACTATGGCTACACCTTC.

The genes are TRBV27 and TRBJ1-1, with D perhaps matching TRBD1 (5 bases). This CDR3 is 14 amino acids long. V lost 4 bases and J 1 base, leaving 10 bases between the germline ends. CDR1 and CDR2 (germline): MNHEY, SMNVEV (reference sequence). The chain's CDR3 is CASSYSTENTEAFF. In DNA form, the CDR3 reads TGTGCCAGCAGTTACTCGACAGAGAACACTGAAGCTTTCTTT.

The chain joins TRBV27 to TRBJ2-1, with TRBD1 identical over 8 bases. This CDR3 has 15 amino acids. V gave up 3 bases and J gave up 1 base; unmatched junction bases: 2. The germline gives CDR1 MNHEY, CDR2 SMNVEV (reference sequence). The CDR3 protein is CASSFDRGSYNEQFF. The CDR3 DNA reads as TGTGCCAGCAGTTTCGACAGGGGATCCTACAATGAGCAGTTCTTC.

The CDR3 loop reads CASSSFGSQETQYF. In DNA form, the CDR3 reads TGTGCCAGCAGTTCGTTCGGGAGCCAAGAGACCCAGTACTTC. The genes are TRBV5-4 and TRBJ2-5, with D maybe TRBD2 (6 bases). There are 14 residues in the CDR3. V lost 5 bases and J 1 base, leaving 12 bases between the germline ends. Germline-derived CDR1 and CDR2 are SGHNT and YYREEE (reference sequence).

This rearrangement joins TRBV5-6 to TRBJ2-5; the match to TRBD2 covers 15 bases. V trimming: 4 bases; J trimming: 4 bases; junction bases outside the gene matches: 11. The germline gives CDR1 SGHDT, CDR2 YYEEEE. The CDR3 length is 18 residues. The CDR3 here is CASSAGLAGGFGGETQYF. In DNA form, the CDR3 reads TGTGCCAGCAGCGCCGGACTAGCGGGAGGGTTTGGAGGAGAGACCCAGTACTTC.

The chain couples TRBV7-2 to TRBJ2-2, with a tentative D call TRBD2 (6 bases). The CDR3 sequence is 15 residues long. The V gene lost 6 bases and the J gene lost 2 bases, with 13 bases spanning the gap. The V gene's germline CDR1 is SGHTA and CDR2 FQGNSA. CDR3 residues: CASRTEGLNTGELFF. The CDR3 DNA sequence: TGTGCCAGCAGAACGGAGGGACTTAACACCGGGGAGCTGTTTTTT.

V and J are TRBV27 and TRBJ2-5; 8 nucleotides match TRBD2. Germline values: CDR1 MNHEY, CDR2 SMNVEV (reference sequence). Losses at the gene ends were 4 bases for V and 4 bases for J; bases not matched to a gene: 8. This CDR3 region has 15 residues. CDR3 region: CASSSRGGLGETQYF. CDR3 bases: TGTGCCAGCAGTTCCCGGGGGGGCCTGGGAGAGACCCAGTACTTC.

CDR3 DNA sequence: TGTGCCATCGGGGACAGCATCCCAGGGCTTGACAATGAGCAGTTCTTC. Translation: CAIGDSIPGLDNEQFF. The chain employs TRBV10-3 and TRBJ2-1, with 7 bases that match TRBD1. Germline trimming cut 8 bases from V and 5 bases from J; bases unmatched to any gene: 15. The CDR3 extends over 16 amino acids. Germline V gene lookup returns CDR1 ENHRY and CDR2 SYGVKD.

As concerns this clone: The junction shows a germline mismatch at one end, possibly a read error. This chain links TRBV4-3 with TRBJ2-3, with TRBD2 identical over 7 bases. The CDR3 has 15 amino acids. Germline-derived CDR1 and CDR2 are LGHNA and YSLEER. CDR3 amino acids: CASSQDQTSRDTQYF. The CDR3 region has the DNA TGCGCCAGCAGCCAAGATCAGACTAGCAGAGATACGCAGTATTTT.

This clone has more than one count but fewer than ten. The V and J genes are TRBV4-1 and TRBJ1-1; weak D call: TRBD1 (5 bases). This CDR3 has 15 residues. V was shortened by 4 bases and J by 0 bases, with 12 bases between the two germline ends. CDR1 is MGHRA, CDR2 YSYEKL, per germline. Written as DNA, the CDR3 is TGCGCCAGCAGCCCACCTAGGGGTTTGAACACTGAAGCTTTCTTT. Translated, it gives CASSPPRGLNTEAFF.

This chain connects TRBV13 to TRBJ1-2, with a possible D match to TRBD1 (5 bases). With 1 base removed from V and 2 bases from J, the gap between germline ends came to 8 bases. Germline CDR1 is PRHDT and CDR2 is FYEKMQ (reference sequence). This CDR3 spans 14 amino acids. The CDR3 DNA is TGTGCCAGCAGCTTAGTGGGGGGGAACTATGGCTACACCTTC. Translation: CASSLVGGNYGYTF.

V usage is TRBV6-1 and J usage is TRBJ2-1, with 10 bases identical to TRBD2. The CDR3 has 17 residues. Germline V gene sequence: CDR1 MNHNS, CDR2 SASEGT. V gave up 4 bases and J gave up 0 bases; unmatched junction bases: 6. CDR3: CASSAGLAASSYNEQFF. The CDR3, as DNA: TGTGCCAGCAGTGCAGGACTAGCGGCGAGCTCCTACAATGAGCAGTTCTTC.

The chain employs TRBV4-1 and TRBJ2-5, with 11 bases identical to TRBD2. From germline, CDR1 is MGHRA and CDR2 YSYEKL. Trimming removed 5 bases from V and 5 bases from J; junction bases left unmatched: 10. The CDR3 runs to 16 residues. The CDR3 bases are TGCGCCAGCAGCTGGGGGGGGGCTAGCGGGAGGGAGACCCAGTACTTC. Amino acids: CASSWGGASGRETQYF.

The chain links TRBV5-1 to TRBJ2-6; tentative D call: TRBD2 (5 bases). Trimming shortened V by 4 bases and J by 0 bases, and 11 bases separated the two germline ends. The germline gives CDR1 SGHRS, CDR2 YFSETQ. The CDR3 length is 16 residues. The DNA of the CDR3 is TGCGCCAGCAGCCTCTCGGGGAACTCTGGGGCCAACGTCCTGACTTTC. It translates to CASSLSGNSGANVLTF.

The chain joins TRBV11-2 to TRBJ2-5, with D perhaps TRBD2 (6 bases). CDR3 length: 13 residues. The V end lost 5 bases, the J end lost 9 bases, and 16 bases lay between the germline ends. Germline V gives CDR1 SGHAT, CDR2 FQNNGV. The CDR3 region has the DNA TGTGCCAGCAGCCTGACCGGGACTGGAGCCCAGTACTTC. Translated, it gives CASSLTGTGAQYF.

This sequence joins TRBV2 and TRBJ2-3; D unclear. With 5 bases removed from V and 0 bases from J, the gap between germline ends came to 9 bases. The germline CDR1 and CDR2 sequences are SNHLY and FYNNEI. The CDR3 runs to 14 residues. CDR3 in amino acids: CASSFSQSTDTQYF. For the CDR3, the DNA is TGTGCCAGCAGTTTTAGCCAAAGCACAGATACGCAGTATTTT.

The chain carries TRBV5-6 and TRBJ2-3, with D hard to call. V was shortened by 7 bases and J by 0 bases, with 9 bases between the two germline ends. CDR3 length: 13 amino acids. The V gene's germline CDR1 is SGHDT and CDR2 YYEEEE. The CDR3: CASLVSSTDTQYF. For the CDR3, the DNA is TGTGCCAGCCTAGTTTCTAGCACAGATACGCAGTATTTT.

V gene TRBV13 combines with J gene TRBJ1-1, with unresolved D. The CDR3 consists of 14 residues. Germline V gene data show CDR1 as PRHDT and CDR2 as FYEKMQ (reference sequence). The V end lost 1 base, the J end lost 6 bases, and 12 bases lay between the germline ends. The CDR3 DNA reads TGTGCCAGCAGCTTAGTTCCGCGCTCCTCTGAAGCTTTCTTT. It translates to CASSLVPRSSEAFF.

V gene TRBV10-3 combines with J gene TRBJ1-5, with TRBD1 matching 9 bases. The trim removed 0 bases at V and 6 bases at J, leaving 3 bases unmatched. CDR3 length: 15 residues. Per the germline V gene, CDR1 is ENHRY and CDR2 is SYGVKD. The CDR3 nucleotides are TGTGCCATCAGTGAGTCGACAGGGGGAGGTCAGCCCCAGCATTTT. It codes for CAISESTGGGQPQHF.

J is TRBJ2-3 and V is TRBV7-2; 8 nucleotides match TRBD1. CDR3 length equals 15 residues. Germline V CDR1 and CDR2: SGHTA, FQGNSA. Trimming at V came to 4 bases and at J to 5 bases, leaving 8 bases not matched to a gene. CDR3 sequence: CASSWWGRGQDTQYF. DNA of the CDR3: TGTGCCAGCAGCTGGTGGGGCAGGGGGCAAGATACGCAGTATTTT.

The chain employs TRBV15 and TRBJ1-2; the match to TRBD1 covers 9 bases. J lost 1 base, V lost 0 bases, and 6 bases had no gene match. The CDR3 extends over 17 amino acids. Germline CDR1 is LNHNV and CDR2 is YYDKDF (reference sequence). CDR3 sequence: CATSRDEGQGFNYGYTF. Here the CDR3 DNA reads TGTGCCACCAGCAGAGACGAGGGACAGGGCTTTAACTATGGCTACACCTTC. Supplemented by reference TRBV15 and TRBJ1-2, the full variable domain reads DAMVIQNPRYQVTQFGKPVTLSCSQTLNHNVMYWYQQKSSQAPKLLFHYYDKDFNNEADTPDNFQSRRPNTSFCFLDIRSPGLGDTAMYLCATSRDEGQGFNYGYTFGSGTRLTVV.

The V and J genes are TRBV4-3 and TRBJ2-1, with 13 positions matching TRBD2. The CDR3 sequence is 15 residues long. Germline values: CDR1 LGHNA, CDR2 YSLEER. V lost 6 bases and J lost 7; bases outside the gene matches: 6. CDR3: CASSSGTSGKNEQFF. In DNA, the CDR3 is TGCGCCAGCAGTTCGGGGACTAGCGGGAAAAATGAGCAGTTCTTC.

V and J are TRBV9 and TRBJ2-5; 7 nucleotides line up with TRBD1. CDR1 SGDLS and CDR2 YYNGEE come from the germline V gene. CDR3 length equals 14 residues. Trimming at V came to 3 bases and at J to 5 bases, leaving 7 bases not matched to a gene. CDR3 nucleotides: TGTGCCAGCAGCGAGACAGGGACCGGGGAGACCCAGTACTTC. Its protein product is CASSETGTGETQYF.

V and J are TRBV4-2 and TRBJ2-2; TRBD2 aligns across 9 bases. V shed 4 bases, J shed 1 base, and the junction held 7 bases outside the gene matches. The CDR3 is made up of 17 amino acids. Germline V CDR1 and CDR2: LGHNA, YNFKEQ. The CDR3 DNA is TGTGCCAGCAGCCGATCATGGCGGGGGGGGAACACCGGGGAGCTGTTTTTT. Its translation is CASSRSWRGGNTGELFF.

The chain is built from TRBV28 and TRBJ2-5, with 8 positions matching TRBD1. This CDR3 spans 14 amino acids. CDR1 MDHEN and CDR2 SYDVKM come from the germline V gene. Unmatched junction bases numbered 10, after V lost 6 bases and J lost 7 bases. The CDR3, as DNA: TGTGCCAGCAGCCCCCCGGGGACAGGAGGGACCCAGTACTTC. It encodes CASSPPGTGGTQYF.

The chain couples TRBV29-1 to TRBJ1-2, with 7 nucleotides matching TRBD1. The CDR3 runs 13 residues. V trimming: 5 bases; J trimming: 0 bases; junction bases outside the gene matches: 3. Germline CDR1 SQVTM, CDR2 ANQGSEA. CDR3 coding DNA: TGCAGCGTTAGGGACAGCGCTAACTATGGCTACACCTTC. As protein: CSVRDSANYGYTF.

This chain joins TRBV19 and TRBJ2-3, with D hard to call. The CDR3 loop spans 16 amino acids. Trimming removed 1 base from V and 0 bases from J, with 11 bases in between. Germline lookup yields CDR1 LNHDA and CDR2 SQIVND (reference sequence). CDR3 sequence reads: CASSIGLQPSTDTQYF. The CDR3 DNA reads TGTGCCAGTAGTATAGGTTTACAGCCTAGCACAGATACGCAGTATTTT.